The clone carrying this TCR beta chain was counted many times. The antigen is unknown. The CDR3 totals 16 residues. Germline CDR1 reads DFQATT; CDR2 reads SNEGSKA (reference sequence). The V end lost 3 bases, the J end lost 5 bases, and 19 bases lay between the germline ends. This entry belongs to a study of neurological immune-mediated disorders. Synthesis of cDNA used 5'RACE (with 10-nucleotide random UMIs). One entry per CDR3 protein results from TCRdb running MiXCR on the 5' RACE reads. The sample lists fewer than 85,000 distinct CDR3 sequences; approximately 5% were seen once. Study-wide results and caveats: Because no CDR3 amino acid sequences were shared across subjects by expanded clones, private repertoires were suggested in all groups. Phylogenetic analysis grouped 18 of 34 multiple sclerosis patients' repertoires together, suggesting a possible repertoire signature. Expansion of TCR clones was greatest in HTLV-1-associated myelopathy and smallest in multiple sclerosis, where it fell below that of healthy controls.

The TCR was taken from a woman aged 25 to 45 with multiple sclerosis. Sequencing was carried out using PBMCs. This rearrangement joins TRBV20-1 to TRBJ2-2, with D possibly TRBD2 on 5 matching bases. The CDR3 region is CSASRLVGEETGELFF. Here the CDR3 DNA reads TGCAGTGCTAGTCGGTTGGTGGGAGAAGAGACCGGGGAGCTGTTTTTT.